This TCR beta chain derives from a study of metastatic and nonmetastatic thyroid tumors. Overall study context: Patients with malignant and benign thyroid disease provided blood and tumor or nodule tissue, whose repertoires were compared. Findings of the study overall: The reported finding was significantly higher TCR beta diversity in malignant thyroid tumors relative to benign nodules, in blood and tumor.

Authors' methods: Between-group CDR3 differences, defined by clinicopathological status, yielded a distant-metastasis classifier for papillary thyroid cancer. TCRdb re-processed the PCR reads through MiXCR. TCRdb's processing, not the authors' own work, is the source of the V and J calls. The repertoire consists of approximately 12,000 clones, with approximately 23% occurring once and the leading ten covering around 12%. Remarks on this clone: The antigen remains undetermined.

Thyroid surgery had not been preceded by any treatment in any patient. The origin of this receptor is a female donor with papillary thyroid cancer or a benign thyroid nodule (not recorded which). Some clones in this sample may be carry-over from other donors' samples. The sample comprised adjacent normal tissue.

The DNA of the CDR3 is TGCAGTGCTACAGATTGCGGTGACTGGACGGGGGCTTTCTTT. It translates to CSATDCGDWTGAFF. This chain links TRBV20-1 with TRBJ1-1; unclear D gene. V was clipped by 4 bases and J by 11 bases, with 23 bases between them. Germline V gives CDR1 DFQATT, CDR2 SNEGSKA (reference sequence). This CDR3 region has 14 residues.